This passage covers 5 T cell receptor beta chains from one sample sequenced in a study of blood T cell repertoires in COVID-19. Here immunoSEQ multiplex PCR was the method, and the copy in TCRdb shows in-frame clones only, minus some. The sample lists fewer than 95,000 clones; roughly 70% were seen once. The sequencing sample was made of peripheral blood. Receptors originate from a woman of 80 years or more with acute or convalescent COVID-19.

This clone turned up a few times. V and J are TRBV11-1 and TRBJ1-1; 9 bases are shared with TRBD1. Germline loops: CDR1 SGHAT, CDR2 FQDESV (reference sequence). The CDR3 totals 15 residues. V shed 5 bases, J shed 0 bases, and the junction held 4 bases outside the gene matches. The DNA of the CDR3 is TGTGCCAGCAGCGCTTGGGACAGGGTGAACACTGAAGCTTTCTTT. The encoded protein is CASSAWDRVNTEAFF.

The chain carries TRBV6-2 or TRBV6-3 and TRBJ1-3; D is ambiguous. This CDR3 contains 15 residues. CDR1 and CDR2 from the germline V gene are MNHEY and SVGEGT. V lost 2 bases, J lost 0 bases, and 8 bases lay in between. CDR3 in DNA: TGTGCCAGCAGTTACGTCGGGATCTCTGGAAACACCATATATTTT. Translated: CASSYVGISGNTIYF.

This chain connects TRBV6-5 to TRBJ2-7; 7 nucleotides align to TRBD2. V trimming: 3 bases; J trimming: 4 bases; junction bases outside the gene matches: 6. CDR1 is MNHEY, CDR2 SVGAGI, per germline. The CDR3 is 14 amino acids. Here the CDR3 DNA reads TGTGCCAGCAGTTATAATATGGGGGGGTACGAGCAGTACTTC. Translation gives CASSYNMGGYEQYF.

The V gene is TRBV29-1, the J gene TRBJ1-5, with 7 bases identical to TRBD1. The CDR3 contains 15 residues. Germline V CDR1 and CDR2: SQVTM, ANQGSEA. After removal of 6 bases from V and 0 bases from J, the junction contained 8 bases not matched to a gene. The CDR3: CSVAAGTASNQPQHF. Written as DNA, the CDR3 is TGCAGCGTAGCTGCTGGGACAGCTAGCAATCAGCCCCAGCATTTT.

The rearrangement joins TRBV4-2 to TRBJ1-1; TRBD1 matches at 8 bases. The germline V gene has CDR1 LGHNA and CDR2 YNFKEQ. The junction had 0 bases not matched to a gene; V was cut back by 1 base and J by 2 bases. CDR3 length equals 14 residues. CDR3: CASSQAGGNTEAFF. CDR3 DNA: TGTGCCAGCAGCCAAGCAGGGGGCAACACTGAAGCTTTCTTT.